The 9 T cell receptor beta chains reported below all come from one sample, sequenced in a study of identical twins. One entry per CDR3 protein results from TCRdb running MiXCR on the 5' RACE reads. The sample has hundreds of thousands of distinct CDR3 sequences; around 5.7% are singletons. The specimen was naive T cells sorted from blood. The receptor source for this set is a man between 18 and 29 years old in good health.

The sample holds a few counts of this clonotype. The chain joins TRBV20-1 to TRBJ2-3, with D possibly matching TRBD2 (5 bases). Germline V lookup: CDR1 DFQATT, CDR2 SNEGSKA (reference sequence). The CDR3 loop spans 13 amino acids. V gave up 3 bases and J gave up 4 bases, with 11 bases separating them. CDR3 sequence reads: CSARDLWADTQYF. CDR3 nucleotide sequence: TGCAGTGCTAGGGACTTATGGGCAGATACGCAGTATTTT.

This clonotype was seen at least ten times. This chain uses TRBV29-1 with TRBJ2-5, with D hard to call. Per germline, CDR1 SQVTM and CDR2 ANQGSEA. Trimming took 5 bases from V and 1 from J, leaving 5 bases between them. This CDR3 has 11 amino acids. CDR3 sequence: CSVRFQETQYF. The CDR3 bases are TGCAGCGTTCGGTTCCAAGAGACCCAGTACTTC. Complete variable domain (other parts from reference TRBV29-1 and TRBJ2-5): SAVISQKPSRDICQRGTSLTIQCQVDSQVTMMFWYRQQPGQSLTLIATANQGSEATYESGFVIDKFPISRPNLTFSTLTVSNMSPEDSSIYLCSVRFQETQYFGPGTRLLVL.

This clonotype was seen at least ten times. V usage is TRBV27 and J usage is TRBJ2-7, with D perhaps TRBD2 (6 bases). Trimming stripped 5 bases from V and 6 bases from J, with 14 bases between. Germline assignment: CDR1 MNHEY and CDR2 SMNVEV (reference sequence). The CDR3 loop spans 13 amino acids. CDR3 in amino acids: CASSGLGLVEQYF. The CDR3 nucleotides read TGTGCCAGCAGTGGTTTGGGACTCGTCGAGCAGTACTTC.

The chain uses TRBV29-1 and TRBJ2-2; TRBD2 matches at 8 bases. The ends lost 6 bases at V and 1 base at J; junction bases unmatched: 16. The CDR3 covers 18 residues. The germline V gene has CDR1 SQVTM and CDR2 ANQGSEA. For the CDR3, the DNA is TGCAGCGTCGGGAGGGGGGCGTCTAGCGGGCTGAACACCGGGGAGCTGTTTTTT. Translated, it gives CSVGRGASSGLNTGELFF.

Only a few counts were recorded for this clonotype. This chain links TRBV20-1 with TRBJ2-7, with 9 bases fitting TRBD2. Germline CDR1 DFQATT, CDR2 SNEGSKA (reference sequence). V lost 3 bases and J lost 2; bases outside the gene matches: 11. This CDR3 is built from 16 residues. CDR3 DNA: TGCAGTGCTAGTCGGACTAGCGCGGATCCCCCCTACGAGCAGTACTTC. Translating it yields CSASRTSADPPYEQYF.

This clonotype has ten or more counts. The CDR3 is CASSLRDNGEQYF. In DNA form, the CDR3 reads TGCGCCAGCAGCTTGAGGGACAATGGCGAGCAGTACTTC. V is TRBV5-1 and J is TRBJ2-7; TRBD1 might be the D (6 bases). Per the germline V gene, CDR1 is SGHRS and CDR2 is YFSETQ. V gave up 1 base and J gave up 6 bases, with 11 bases separating them. The CDR3 consists of 13 residues.

Many counts were recorded for this clonotype. This chain uses TRBV4-1 with TRBJ2-2; D is unresolved. The CDR3 has 12 residues. From germline, CDR1 is MGHRA and CDR2 YSYEKL. V lost 4 bases and J lost 7, with 7 bases in between. DNA for the CDR3: TGCGCCAGCAGCCCCCGATACGGGGAGCTGTTTTTT. This sequence encodes CASSPRYGELFF.

This clonotype was counted between two and nine times. The V gene is TRBV11-2, the J gene TRBJ2-7; D not resolved. Germline values: CDR1 SGHAT, CDR2 FQNNGV. The length of the CDR3 is 15 residues. V lost 3 bases to trimming and J lost 2 bases, with 14 bases between them. CDR3 DNA sequence: TGTGCCAGCAGCTTCGGTATCCCAGCAGCCTACGAGCAGTACGTC. It is translated as CASSFGIPAAYEQYV.

The chain links TRBV4-1 to TRBJ2-3, with D possibly TRBD1 on 5 matching bases. Germline V lookup: CDR1 MGHRA, CDR2 YSYEKL. CDR3 length equals 12 residues. Trimming removed 0 bases at V and 10 bases at J, with 8 bases between. CDR3 nucleotides: TGCGCCAGCAGCCAAGACAGGGTGGCGCAGTATTTT. Residues: CASSQDRVAQYF.